A single sample is the source of the 25 T cell receptor beta chains below, sequenced in a study of Ad26.COV2.S vaccination and SARS-CoV-2 variants. As for treatment: around 19 received Ad26.COV2.S at low or high dose, single or two shots; several received placebo; per-sample allocation not given. Sampling was done on day 63 after the first vaccine or placebo injection. Clones were sequenced by immunoSEQ multiplex PCR, and TCRdb holds only the in-frame ones, with some missing. Here the sample spans fewer than 500,000 clones, 89% being singletons. Here the sequenced sample was peripheral blood, taken in a trial of Ad26.COV2.S vaccine versus placebo. All receptors come from a person aged 18-60 years who received the Ad26.COV2.S COVID-19 vaccine or a placebo.

The rearrangement uses TRBV5-1 and TRBJ1-5, with 8 bases identical to TRBD1. The length of the CDR3 is 14 residues. V lost 4 bases to trimming and J lost 5 bases; unmatched junction nucleotides: 5. Germline CDR1 is SGHRS and CDR2 is YFSETQ. CDR3 loop: CASSMSGGDQPQHF. The CDR3 DNA follows: TGCGCCAGCAGCATGTCAGGGGGCGATCAGCCCCAGCATTTT. Supplemented by reference TRBV5-1 and TRBJ1-5, the full variable domain reads KAGVTQTPRYLIKTRGQQVTLSCSPISGHRSVSWYQQTPGQGLQFLFEYFSETQRNKGNFPGRFSGRQFSNSRSEMNVSTLELGDSALYLCASSMSGGDQPQHFGDGTRLSIL.

The CDR3 here is CASSLAMGTEGPIYEQYV. The CDR3 nucleotides read TGTGCCAGCAGCTTGGCCATGGGTACGGAGGGGCCCATCTACGAGCAGTACGTC. V and J are TRBV5-4 and TRBJ2-7, with D possibly matching TRBD2 (6 bases). V was cut by 0 bases and J by 3 bases, with 22 bases left in between. CDR1 is SGHNT and CDR2 is YYREEE in the germline V gene (reference sequence). The CDR3 is 18 amino acids.

This chain connects TRBV7-8 to TRBJ2-1; 13 bases are a match to TRBD2. After removal of 4 bases from V and 7 bases from J, the junction contained 4 bases not matched to a gene. The length of the CDR3 is 15 residues. Germline V gene lookup returns CDR1 SGHVS and CDR2 FQNEAQ. The CDR3 loop is CASSSTTSGGNEQFF. DNA for the CDR3: TGTGCCAGCAGCTCGACGACTAGCGGGGGGAATGAGCAGTTCTTC.

This clone was picked up one time. CDR3 residues: CASSPTTGGQVEAFF. In DNA form, the CDR3 reads TGTGCCAGCAGCCCGACAACGGGAGGGCAAGTTGAAGCTTTCTTT. The chain employs TRBV14 and TRBJ1-1; unclear D gene. Trimming left V 4 bases short and J 7 bases short, with 19 bases between. Germline values: CDR1 SGHDN, CDR2 FVKESK. This CDR3 is 15 amino acids long.

This chain joins TRBV6-6 and TRBJ1-2, with 7 bases lining up with TRBD1. Trimming removed 0 bases from V and 7 bases from J; junction bases left unmatched: 8. The CDR3 totals 15 residues. Germline CDR1 is MNHNY and CDR2 is SVGAGI (reference sequence). Here the CDR3 DNA reads TGTGCCAGCAGTTACTCGGGCAGGGGGTTGGCTGGCTACACCTTC. It yields the protein CASSYSGRGLAGYTF.

This clone has a handful of counts. The chain has TRBV4-2 and TRBJ1-5; TRBD1 is a possible D gene (5 bases). The V gene's germline CDR1 is LGHNA and CDR2 YNFKEQ. The CDR3 is made up of 16 amino acids. Trimming removed 0 bases at V and 7 bases at J, with 16 bases between. The DNA of the CDR3 is TGTGCCAGCAGCCAAGAAGGGTGGAGGGGCGGCCAGCCCCAGCATTTT. Translating it yields CASSQEGWRGGQPQHF.

In nucleotides, the CDR3 is TGCGCCAGCAGCCGAAGCGGGAGAAGCACAGATACGCAGTATTTT. As protein: CASSRSGRSTDTQYF. The gene calls are TRBV4-3 and TRBJ2-3; 8 bases line up with TRBD2. The ends lost 4 bases at V and 0 bases at J; junction bases unmatched: 3. The CDR3 runs 15 residues. Germline loops: CDR1 LGHNA, CDR2 YSLEER.

V gene TRBV29-1 combines with J gene TRBJ2-5; D is unresolved. This CDR3 spans 11 amino acids. Trimming took 1 base from V and 4 from J, leaving 4 bases between them. From germline, CDR1 is SQVTM and CDR2 ANQGSEA. The CDR3 reads CSVEGVETQYF. The CDR3 nucleotides are TGCAGCGTTGAAGGGGTAGAGACCCAGTACTTC.

This chain links TRBV5-6 with TRBJ2-5, with D hard to call. Germline V gene lookup returns CDR1 SGHDT and CDR2 YYEEEE. V was trimmed by 0 bases and J by 5 bases, leaving 8 bases between them. The CDR3 length is 13 residues. The CDR3 DNA follows: TGTGCCAGCAGCTTGGGGCCAGAGGAGACCCAGTACTTC. Translated: CASSLGPEETQYF.

The chain employs TRBV30 and TRBJ1-3; D remains ambiguous. Trimming cost V 2 bases and J 0 bases, with 11 bases left between them. This CDR3 has 15 amino acids. Per germline, CDR1 GTSNPN and CDR2 SVGIG (reference sequence). The CDR3 DNA reads TGTGCCTGGAGTCTACAGCTGAGCTCTGGAAACACCATATATTTT. Translating it yields CAWSLQLSSGNTIYF.

The chain carries TRBV27 and TRBJ1-2; 7 bases are a match to TRBD1. The germline V gene encodes CDR1 MNHEY and CDR2 SMNVEV (reference sequence). The CDR3 extends over 15 amino acids. V was clipped by 5 bases and J by 8 bases; unmatched bases: 14. CDR3 sequence (DNA): TGTGCCAGCAGTCGGACTATACAGGGGAATCACGGCTACACCTTC. Residues: CASSRTIQGNHGYTF.

V is TRBV27 and J is TRBJ2-3; TRBD1 might be the D (5 bases). The CDR3 is 13 amino acids. Germline V gene lookup returns CDR1 MNHEY and CDR2 SMNVEV (reference sequence). V was cut by 3 bases and J by 4 bases, with 8 bases left in between. The CDR3 DNA follows: TGTGCCAGCAGTTTCCTAGGGGCAGATACGCAGTATTTT. This sequence encodes CASSFLGADTQYF.

The chain has TRBV5-4 and TRBJ2-1; D possibly corresponds to TRBD1 (8 bases). From germline, CDR1 is SGHNT and CDR2 YYREEE (reference sequence). Trimming pared 4 bases from V and 4 bases from J, leaving 18 bases between. The CDR3 runs to 16 residues. CDR3 residues: CASSQKQGGGYNEQFF. For the CDR3, the DNA is TGTGCCAGCAGCCAGAAACAGGGGGGAGGGTACAATGAGCAGTTCTTC.

V is TRBV18 and J is TRBJ1-1, with D unresolved. The CDR3 is 13 amino acids. Germline-derived CDR1 and CDR2 are KGHSH and LQKENI. Trimming pared 6 bases from V and 0 bases from J, leaving 8 bases between. The CDR3 protein is CASSPSMNTEAFF. The CDR3 DNA reads TGTGCCAGCTCTCCTTCCATGAACACTGAAGCTTTCTTT.

This clone was found once. V and J are TRBV7-8 and TRBJ2-3, with 7 nucleotides matching TRBD2. The V segment lost 8 bases and the J segment 7 bases; nucleotides outside the gene matches: 12. The length of the CDR3 is 14 residues. Per the germline V gene, CDR1 is SGHVS and CDR2 is FQNEAQ. CDR3 sequence reads: CASGPGLISYTQYF. Written as DNA, the CDR3 is TGTGCCAGCGGTCCGGGACTAATCAGTTATACGCAGTATTTT.

This clone is a singleton in its sample. The chain couples TRBV7-2 to TRBJ1-2; D is ambiguous. The length of the CDR3 is 15 residues. The V gene lost 2 bases and the J gene lost 3 bases, with 13 bases spanning the gap. Germline V gene sequence: CDR1 SGHTA, CDR2 FQGNSA. In nucleotides, the CDR3 is TGTGCCAGCAGCTTACGTGCAGGATATGACTATGGCTACACCTTC. It encodes CASSLRAGYDYGYTF.

The chain joins TRBV6-5 to TRBJ1-2; tentative D call: TRBD1 (6 bases). Per the germline V gene, CDR1 is MNHEY and CDR2 is SVGAGI. V was pared by 4 bases and J by 9 bases, with 15 bases between. The CDR3 extends over 13 amino acids. CDR3 in amino acids: CASSSPGGRSYTF. The CDR3 region has the DNA TGTGCCAGCAGTTCCCCGGGGGGCCGGAGCTACACCTTC.

This clone has only a few counts. The gene calls are TRBV18 and TRBJ1-3; D not resolved. This CDR3 is built from 13 residues. CDR1 KGHSH and CDR2 LQKENI come from the germline V gene. Trimming took 3 bases from V and 9 from J, leaving 12 bases between them. CDR3 DNA: TGTGCCAGCTCACCCCCTGGAGAAGGCACCATATATTTT. This codes for CASSPPGEGTIYF. Using reference TRBV18 and TRBJ1-3 for the parts outside the CDR3, the full variable domain is NAGVMQNPRHLVRRRGQEARLRCSPMKGHSHVYWYRQLPEEGLKFMVYLQKENIIDESGMPKERFSAEFPKEGPSILRIQQVVRGDSAAYFCASSPPGEGTIYFGEGSWLTVV.

The chain joins TRBV18 to TRBJ1-2, with 8 bases identical to TRBD1. V shed 6 bases, J shed 1 base, and the junction held 7 bases outside the gene matches. The CDR3 spans 15 residues. CDR1 is KGHSH and CDR2 is LQKENI in the germline V gene. In nucleotides, the CDR3 is TGTGCCAGCTCCCCCGGACAGGGCATTAACTATGGCTACACCTTC. Its translation: CASSPGQGINYGYTF.

The gene calls are TRBV5-8 and TRBJ1-4, with unresolved D. V lost 7 bases and J 0 bases, leaving 4 bases between the germline ends. The germline V gene has CDR1 SGHTS and CDR2 YDEGEE. CDR3 length: 12 residues. CDR3 residues: CASVATNEKLFF. The CDR3 nucleotides read TGTGCCAGCGTGGCAACTAATGAAAAACTGTTTTTT.

This sequence joins TRBV4-1 and TRBJ1-2, with D hard to call. The V end lost 2 bases, the J end lost 8 bases, and 12 bases lay between the germline ends. The CDR3 sequence is 13 residues long. The germline gives CDR1 MGHRA, CDR2 YSYEKL. CDR3 in DNA: TGCGCCAGCAGCCAAATCGGAGTGGGGGGCTACACCTTC. Its translation: CASSQIGVGGYTF.

The chain has TRBV27 and TRBJ1-2; D is uncertain. Between the trimmed V and J ends, which lost 0 bases and 3 bases, there was a span of 14 bases. The CDR3 totals 16 residues. Germline V gene sequence: CDR1 MNHEY, CDR2 SMNVEV (reference sequence). The CDR3 DNA follows: TGTGCCAGCAGTTTATCTACGGGAGAAAAGGACTATGGCTACACCTTC. Translating gives CASSLSTGEKDYGYTF.

The sample holds a few counts of this clone. The genes are TRBV6-6 and TRBJ2-7; D not resolved. The V end was cut by 5 bases, the J end by 1 base, with 12 bases between. The CDR3 extends over 14 amino acids. Germline V CDR1 and CDR2: MNHNY, SVGAGI (reference sequence). The CDR3 DNA follows: TGTGCCAGCAGTCATCTGGGCTTGTCCTACGAGCAGTACTTC. It yields the protein CASSHLGLSYEQYF.

This clone was seen a handful of times. The chain joins TRBV4-1 to TRBJ1-6; D remains ambiguous. Per germline, CDR1 MGHRA and CDR2 YSYEKL. The CDR3 is 17 amino acids. The ends were cut back, 1 base at V and 0 bases at J, with 10 bases in the middle. DNA for the CDR3: TGCGCCAGCAGCCAAGCGTGGGCTAGCTCCTATAATTCACCCCTCCACTTT. As protein: CASSQAWASSYNSPLHF.

The gene calls are TRBV27 and TRBJ2-7; D may be TRBD1 or TRBD2 (6 bases each). The germline V gene has CDR1 MNHEY and CDR2 SMNVEV (reference sequence). Between the trimmed V and J ends, which lost 5 bases and 0 bases, there was a span of 17 bases. The length of the CDR3 is 16 residues. This CDR3 reads CASSREGGFLSYEQYF. The CDR3 DNA sequence: TGTGCCAGCAGTCGAGAGGGGGGCTTCCTCTCCTACGAGCAGTACTTC.